The entry below gives a single T cell receptor beta chain sequence along with its context. The antigen is unknown. The sample belongs to a study of blood T cells in healthy people across ages. Findings of the study overall: It was held that the diversity estimates obtained from one million T cells were underestimates. Fewer expanded clones and more diversity marked long-lived versus aged donors. No one knew whether donors had CMV, which possibly confounded expanded clonotype changes.

Donors were systemically healthy Caucasian individuals from Russia aged about 6 to 100 years. Primed by a sample-barcoded 5' primer and a J-beta primer mix, a second PCR proceeded for roughly 7 to 11 cycles. MiXCR, run by TCRdb on the 5' RACE reads, gives a single entry per CDR3 protein. The sample has over a million distinct CDR3 sequences, 40% to 55% seen once. Material: blood. The TCR originated in a woman aged 60 to 75 in good health.

Here the CDR3 DNA reads TGCAGTGCTAGAATACCGGGACTAGTTCGCTACGAGCAGTACTTC. Its protein product is CSARIPGLVRYEQYF. The genes are TRBV20-1 and TRBJ2-7; 8 nucleotides agree with TRBD2. The CDR3 totals 15 residues. CDR1 DFQATT and CDR2 SNEGSKA come from the germline V gene (reference sequence). V dropped 2 bases and J dropped 3; count of bases not matched to a gene: 9.